Described below is a single T cell receptor (beta chain) sequence and its context. This specimen comes from a study of blood T cell repertoires in COVID-19. Overall study: The study drew acute and convalescent COVID-19 samples from the United States, Italy and Spain. The cDNA or gDNA used as material had been derived from T cells, B-cell-depleted T cells, or PBMCs.

The length of the CDR3 is 14 residues. Germline assignment: CDR1 SGHAT and CDR2 FQNNGV. Trimming cost V 0 bases and J 3 bases, with 8 bases left between them. TCRdb's copy holds only in-frame clones and misses some; the assay was immunoSEQ multiplex PCR. The profile covers 360,000 or so clones, with roughly 87% appearing a single time and 3% to 4% taken by the ten largest. The material sequenced was peripheral blood. This rearrangement joins TRBV11-2 to TRBJ1-2, with no clear D. The sequence derives from a woman aged 55-70 years with COVID-19, enrolled during active disease. CDR3 bases: TGTGCCAGCAGCTTAGACCGGGGAGACTATGGCTACACCTTC. This sequence encodes CASSLDRGDYGYTF.